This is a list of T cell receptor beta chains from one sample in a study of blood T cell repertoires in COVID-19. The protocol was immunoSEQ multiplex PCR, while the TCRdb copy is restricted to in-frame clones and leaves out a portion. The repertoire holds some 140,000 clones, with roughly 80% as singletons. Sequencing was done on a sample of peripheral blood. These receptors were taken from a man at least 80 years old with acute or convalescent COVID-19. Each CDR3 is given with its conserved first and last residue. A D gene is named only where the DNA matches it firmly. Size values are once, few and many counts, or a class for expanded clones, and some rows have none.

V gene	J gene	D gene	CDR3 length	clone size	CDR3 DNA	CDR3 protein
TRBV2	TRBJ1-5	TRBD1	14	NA	TGTGCCAGCCTGGACAGGGGCAGCAATCAGCCCCAGCATTTT	CASLDRGSNQPQHF
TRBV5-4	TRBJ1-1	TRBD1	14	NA	TGTGCCAGCAGCGGACAGGGATGGGGCACTGAAGCTTTCTTT	CASSGQGWGTEAFF
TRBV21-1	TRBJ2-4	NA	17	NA	TGTGCCAGCAGCCCCCCGACAGCAGAGGAAGCCAAAAACATTCAGTACTTC	CASSPPTAEEAKNIQYF
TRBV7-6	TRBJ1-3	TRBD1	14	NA	TGTGCCAGCAGCTTTGACAGGGCTGGAAACACCATATATTTT	CASSFDRAGNTIYF
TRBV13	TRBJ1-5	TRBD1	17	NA	TGTGCCAGCAGCGCCGACAGGGGGCGCTTGTGGGGCCAGCCCCAGCATTTT	CASSADRGRLWGQPQHF
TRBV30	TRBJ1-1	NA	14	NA	TGTGCCTGGAGTGTAGTCGGGAGGAGCACTGAAGCTTTCTTT	CAWSVVGRSTEAFF
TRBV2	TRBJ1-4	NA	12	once	TGTGCCAGCAGTGGCCCGGGAGAAAAACTGTTTTTT	CASSGPGEKLFF
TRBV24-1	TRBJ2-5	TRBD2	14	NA	TGTGCCACCTCCCCGGGGGGGACGGTGGAGACCCAGTACTTC	CATSPGGTVETQYF
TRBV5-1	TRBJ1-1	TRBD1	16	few	TGCGCCAGCAAGGATTCGGCGGGACAGACGCACACTGAAGCTTTCTTT	CASKDSAGQTHTEAFF
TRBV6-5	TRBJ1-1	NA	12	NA	TGTGCCAGCAGGACCCGGGGAGGGGAAGCTTTCTTT	CASRTRGGEAFF
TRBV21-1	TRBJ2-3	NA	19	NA	TGTGCCAGCAGCAAAGGGAGCGGGGGCCCCCCGGTCCCCACAGATACGCAGTATTTT	CASSKGSGGPPVPTDTQYF
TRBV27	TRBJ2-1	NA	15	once	TGTGCCAGCAGCCAACTGGGGACTGCGAACCGTGAGCAGTTCTTC	CASSQLGTANREQFF
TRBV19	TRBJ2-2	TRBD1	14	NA	TGTGCCAGTAAGACAGGGACCGATACCGGGGAGCTGTTTTTT	CASKTGTDTGELFF
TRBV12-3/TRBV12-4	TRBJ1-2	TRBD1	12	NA	TGTGCCAGCAGTAGGACAGGGTATGGCTACACCTTC	CASSRTGYGYTF
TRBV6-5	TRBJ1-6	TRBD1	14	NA	TGTGCCAGCAGCCCCGGGACAGGGTATTCACCCCTCCACTTT	CASSPGTGYSPLHF
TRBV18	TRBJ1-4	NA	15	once	TGTGCCAGCTCACCCGGAGGGGCCGGAAAGGAAAAACTGTTTTTT	CASSPGGAGKEKLFF
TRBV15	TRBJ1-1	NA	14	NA	TGTGCCACTGCCAGGGATTTACGGAAGACTGAAGCTTTCTTT	CATARDLRKTEAFF
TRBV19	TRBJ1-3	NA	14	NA	TGTGCCAGTAGTATGGGCCAGGGCGGAAACACCATATATTTT	CASSMGQGGNTIYF
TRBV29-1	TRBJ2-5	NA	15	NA	TGCAGCGGATTAAACAGGGCCCATGGCCAAGAGACCCAGTACTTC	CSGLNRAHGQETQYF
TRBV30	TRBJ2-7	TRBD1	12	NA	TGTGCCTGGAGTCGACAGGGCCACGAGCAGTACTTC	CAWSRQGHEQYF
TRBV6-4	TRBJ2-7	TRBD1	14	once	TGTGCCAGCAGCCCGGACAGGAACTCCTACGAGCAGTACTTC	CASSPDRNSYEQYF
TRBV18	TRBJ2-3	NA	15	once	TGTGCCAGCTCAGCCAACAGGGCCAGCACAGATACGCAGTATTTT	CASSANRASTDTQYF
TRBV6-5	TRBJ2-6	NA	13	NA	TGTGCCAGCAGGAGCACAGGGTTAGGCGTCCTGACTTTC	CASRSTGLGVLTF
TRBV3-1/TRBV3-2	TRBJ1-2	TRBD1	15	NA	TGTGCCAGCAGCCAAGATGCAGGGGGCTTTGGTGGCTACACCTTC	CASSQDAGGFGGYTF
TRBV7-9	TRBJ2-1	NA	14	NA	TGTGCCAGCAGCTTAGACCCGGTGGTAAATGAGCAGTTCTTC	CASSLDPVVNEQFF
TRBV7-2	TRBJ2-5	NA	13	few	TGTGCCAGCAGCTTAGTAGGCCGGAGGACCCAGTACTTC	CASSLVGRRTQYF
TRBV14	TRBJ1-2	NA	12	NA	TGTGCCAGCAGCCACCGGGGAGATGGCTACACCTTC	CASSHRGDGYTF
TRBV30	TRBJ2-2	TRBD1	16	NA	TGTGCCTGGAGTGTACGACAGGGAACTAACACCGGGGAGCTGTTTTTT	CAWSVRQGTNTGELFF